These T cell receptor beta chains were read from a single sample in a study of T cells in narcolepsy. Generated by immunoSEQ multiplex PCR, the TCRdb table keeps only in-frame clones and is missing some. The data show 25,000 to 35,000 clones, 79% seen once. The sequenced sample consisted of memory (CD45RA-) CD4+ T cells from blood. The receptor source for this set is a human donor in good health. CDR3s include the opening cysteine and the closing phenylalanine or tryptophan. The D gene is left open where the match is weak. Clone size is not always given. Where it is, it says once, few, many or a class for expanded clones.

j_gene: TRBJ2-3
abundance: NA
v_gene: TRBV15
d_gene: NA
CDR3aa: CATSRATGGTGTDTQYF
CDR3nt: TGTGCCACCAGCAGAGCCACCGGGGGCACGGGAACAGATACGCAGTATTTT

j_gene: TRBJ2-3
abundance: NA
v_gene: TRBV28
d_gene: TRBD1
CDR3aa: CASSRDRVGTDTQYF
CDR3nt: TGTGCCAGCAGCCGGGACAGGGTTGGGACAGATACGCAGTATTTT

j_gene: TRBJ1-6
abundance: NA
v_gene: TRBV5-1
d_gene: TRBD1
CDR3aa: CASSLGVRGENSPLHF
CDR3nt: TGCGCCAGCAGCTTGGGGGTCAGGGGGGAAAATTCACCCCTCCACTTT

j_gene: TRBJ1-1
abundance: few
v_gene: TRBV13
d_gene: NA
CDR3aa: CASSLTGFTEAFF
CDR3nt: TGTGCCAGCAGCCTAACAGGGTTCACTGAAGCTTTCTTT

j_gene: TRBJ2-1
abundance: NA
v_gene: TRBV19
d_gene: TRBD1
CDR3aa: CASSARRDREQFF
CDR3nt: TGTGCCAGTAGTGCCCGCCGGGACAGGGAGCAGTTCTTC

j_gene: TRBJ2-7
abundance: NA
v_gene: TRBV4-2
d_gene: NA
CDR3aa: CASSQVGRGTTYEQYF
CDR3nt: TGTGCCAGCAGCCAAGTTGGGCGGGGAACCACCTACGAGCAGTACTTC

j_gene: TRBJ2-1
abundance: NA
v_gene: TRBV9
d_gene: NA
CDR3aa: CASSVYRGEQFF
CDR3nt: TGTGCCAGCAGCGTATACCGTGGGGAGCAGTTCTTC

j_gene: TRBJ2-7
abundance: NA
v_gene: TRBV29-1
d_gene: TRBD1
CDR3aa: CSVEDRVKRTGTYEQYF
CDR3nt: TGCAGCGTTGAAGACCGGGTAAAAAGGACAGGGACCTACGAGCAGTACTTC

j_gene: TRBJ1-2
abundance: once
v_gene: TRBV4-1
d_gene: TRBD1
CDR3aa: CASSQDPGQGQYGYTF
CDR3nt: TGCGCCAGCAGCCAAGACCCGGGACAGGGTCAATATGGCTACACCTTC

j_gene: TRBJ2-7
abundance: NA
v_gene: TRBV11-3
d_gene: NA
CDR3aa: CASTALPPPYEQYF
CDR3nt: TGTGCCAGCACCGCACTACCTCCTCCCTACGAGCAGTACTTC

j_gene: TRBJ2-5
abundance: NA
v_gene: TRBV5-4
d_gene: TRBD1
CDR3aa: CASSWGDREGETQYF
CDR3nt: TGTGCCAGCAGCTGGGGGGACAGGGAAGGAGAGACCCAGTACTTC

j_gene: TRBJ1-2
abundance: NA
v_gene: TRBV7-2
d_gene: NA
CDR3aa: CASSSQLSGGYTF
CDR3nt: TGTGCCAGCAGCTCCCAATTATCAGGGGGCTACACCTTC

j_gene: TRBJ1-1
abundance: NA
v_gene: TRBV7-2
d_gene: NA
CDR3aa: CASSLLRGDTEAFF
CDR3nt: TGTGCCAGCAGCTTATTGAGGGGCGACACTGAAGCTTTCTTT

j_gene: TRBJ2-5
abundance: NA
v_gene: TRBV4-1
d_gene: NA
CDR3aa: CASSHPGGPEETQYF
CDR3nt: TGCGCCAGCAGCCATCCCGGGGGGCCGGAGGAGACCCAGTACTTC

j_gene: TRBJ1-6
abundance: NA
v_gene: TRBV28
d_gene: TRBD1
CDR3aa: CASTSPGQYNSPLHF
CDR3nt: TGTGCCAGCACATCACCGGGACAGTATAATTCACCCCTCCACTTT

j_gene: TRBJ1-2
abundance: NA
v_gene: TRBV18
d_gene: TRBD1
CDR3aa: CASSRVGTGNDYGYTF
CDR3nt: TGTGCCAGCTCACGTGTAGGGACAGGGAATGATTATGGCTACACCTTC

j_gene: TRBJ2-3
abundance: NA
v_gene: TRBV9
d_gene: NA
CDR3aa: CASSVLGTDTQYF
CDR3nt: TGTGCCAGCAGCGTTTTGGGCACAGATACGCAGTATTTT

j_gene: TRBJ1-2
abundance: NA
v_gene: TRBV5-1
d_gene: TRBD1
CDR3aa: CASSLDSGTGSGYTF
CDR3nt: TGCGCCAGCAGCTTGGATTCCGGGACAGGGAGCGGCTACACCTTC

j_gene: TRBJ1-1
abundance: medium-sized
v_gene: TRBV19
d_gene: NA
CDR3aa: CASKFANTEAFF
CDR3nt: TGTGCCAGTAAATTTGCGAACACTGAAGCTTTCTTT

j_gene: TRBJ2-3
abundance: NA
v_gene: TRBV9
d_gene: TRBD2
CDR3aa: CASSDARLAGTSTDTQYF
CDR3nt: TGTGCCAGCAGCGACGCAAGACTAGCGGGTACTAGCACAGATACGCAGTATTTT

j_gene: TRBJ1-1
abundance: NA
v_gene: TRBV5-1
d_gene: NA
CDR3aa: CASREVFRTTEAFF
CDR3nt: TGCGCCAGCAGGGAGGTCTTCAGAACCACTGAAGCTTTCTTT

j_gene: TRBJ1-2
abundance: NA
v_gene: TRBV5-5
d_gene: NA
CDR3aa: CASSLGGLSYGYTF
CDR3nt: TGTGCCAGCAGCTTGGGGGGGCTGAGCTATGGCTACACCTTC

j_gene: TRBJ2-1
abundance: NA
v_gene: TRBV7-2
d_gene: TRBD2
CDR3aa: CASSQIAGGPHEQFF
CDR3nt: TGTGCCAGCAGCCAGATAGCGGGAGGGCCCCATGAGCAGTTCTTC

j_gene: TRBJ2-5
abundance: NA
v_gene: TRBV7-2
d_gene: NA
CDR3aa: CASSLGIQETQYF
CDR3nt: TGTGCCAGCAGCTTAGGTATACAAGAGACCCAGTACTTC

j_gene: TRBJ2-7
abundance: once
v_gene: TRBV10-3
d_gene: NA
CDR3aa: CATKGAGEDEQYF
CDR3nt: TGTGCCACTAAGGGGGCAGGGGAGGACGAGCAGTACTTC

j_gene: TRBJ2-5
abundance: NA
v_gene: TRBV7-2
d_gene: NA
CDR3aa: CASSPRLRQGAKTQYF
CDR3nt: TGTGCCAGCAGCCCTAGGCTTCGGCAGGGAGCGAAGACCCAGTACTTC

j_gene: TRBJ1-4
abundance: NA
v_gene: TRBV28
d_gene: TRBD1
CDR3aa: CASSTPTGGLFF
CDR3nt: TGTGCCAGCAGTACCCCCACAGGGGGACTGTTTTTT

j_gene: TRBJ1-1
abundance: NA
v_gene: TRBV6-6
d_gene: NA
CDR3aa: CASRTGTEAFF
CDR3nt: TGTGCCAGCAGAACAGGCACTGAAGCTTTCTTT

j_gene: TRBJ2-3
abundance: NA
v_gene: TRBV25-1
d_gene: NA
CDR3aa: CASSNRDTTITDTQYF
CDR3nt: TGTGCCAGCAGTAACCGGGACACGACGATCACAGATACGCAGTATTTT

j_gene: TRBJ1-2
abundance: NA
v_gene: TRBV19
d_gene: NA
CDR3aa: CASTLQGGGYTF
CDR3nt: TGTGCCAGTACCCTCCAGGGCGGTGGCTACACCTTC

j_gene: TRBJ1-4
abundance: NA
v_gene: TRBV2
d_gene: NA
CDR3aa: CASRQFNEKLFF
CDR3nt: TGTGCCAGCAGACAGTTTAATGAAAAACTGTTTTTT

j_gene: TRBJ2-7
abundance: NA
v_gene: TRBV20-1
d_gene: NA
CDR3aa: CSARLSGLYF
CDR3nt: TGCAGTGCTAGATTGTCGGGACTTTACTTC

j_gene: TRBJ2-5
abundance: few
v_gene: TRBV5-4
d_gene: NA
CDR3aa: CASSSKGMYQETQYF
CDR3nt: TGTGCCAGCAGCTCAAAGGGGATGTACCAAGAGACCCAGTACTTC

j_gene: TRBJ2-4
abundance: NA
v_gene: TRBV10-2
d_gene: TRBD1
CDR3aa: CASSMGQGIAKNIQYF
CDR3nt: TGCGCCAGCAGTATGGGACAGGGGATAGCCAAAAACATTCAGTACTTC

j_gene: TRBJ1-4
abundance: NA
v_gene: TRBV28
d_gene: NA
CDR3aa: CASRTGATTNEKLFF
CDR3nt: TGTGCCAGCCGGACCGGGGCTACAACTAATGAAAAACTGTTTTTT

j_gene: TRBJ2-5
abundance: NA
v_gene: TRBV4-1
d_gene: NA
CDR3aa: CASSQSSAETQYF
CDR3nt: TGCGCCAGCAGCCAAAGTAGTGCGGAGACCCAGTACTTC

j_gene: TRBJ2-7
abundance: NA
v_gene: TRBV5-1
d_gene: TRBD2
CDR3aa: CASRLGASGVYEQYF
CDR3nt: TGCGCCAGCAGGTTAGGTGCTAGCGGGGTCTACGAGCAGTACTTC

j_gene: TRBJ2-1
abundance: NA
v_gene: TRBV27
d_gene: TRBD1
CDR3aa: CASSLAPRQGVNEQFF
CDR3nt: TGTGCCAGCAGTTTAGCCCCGCGACAGGGGGTAAATGAGCAGTTCTTC

j_gene: TRBJ1-1
abundance: NA
v_gene: TRBV6-5
d_gene: NA
CDR3aa: CASSYSGAGYTEAFF
CDR3nt: TGTGCCAGCAGTTACTCAGGGGCGGGGTACACTGAAGCTTTCTTT

j_gene: TRBJ1-6
abundance: NA
v_gene: TRBV19
d_gene: NA
CDR3aa: CASSHLTNSPLHF
CDR3nt: TGTGCCAGTAGCCATCTTACGAATTCACCCCTCCACTTT

j_gene: TRBJ2-1
abundance: NA
v_gene: TRBV9
d_gene: TRBD2
CDR3aa: CASSPRGRTGAYNEQFF
CDR3nt: TGTGCCAGCAGCCCGCGGGGGAGGACGGGGGCCTACAATGAGCAGTTCTTC

j_gene: TRBJ1-1
abundance: NA
v_gene: TRBV7-8
d_gene: TRBD1
CDR3aa: CASSPRQGRNTEAFF
CDR3nt: TGTGCCAGCAGCCCCCGACAGGGGCGGAACACTGAAGCTTTCTTT